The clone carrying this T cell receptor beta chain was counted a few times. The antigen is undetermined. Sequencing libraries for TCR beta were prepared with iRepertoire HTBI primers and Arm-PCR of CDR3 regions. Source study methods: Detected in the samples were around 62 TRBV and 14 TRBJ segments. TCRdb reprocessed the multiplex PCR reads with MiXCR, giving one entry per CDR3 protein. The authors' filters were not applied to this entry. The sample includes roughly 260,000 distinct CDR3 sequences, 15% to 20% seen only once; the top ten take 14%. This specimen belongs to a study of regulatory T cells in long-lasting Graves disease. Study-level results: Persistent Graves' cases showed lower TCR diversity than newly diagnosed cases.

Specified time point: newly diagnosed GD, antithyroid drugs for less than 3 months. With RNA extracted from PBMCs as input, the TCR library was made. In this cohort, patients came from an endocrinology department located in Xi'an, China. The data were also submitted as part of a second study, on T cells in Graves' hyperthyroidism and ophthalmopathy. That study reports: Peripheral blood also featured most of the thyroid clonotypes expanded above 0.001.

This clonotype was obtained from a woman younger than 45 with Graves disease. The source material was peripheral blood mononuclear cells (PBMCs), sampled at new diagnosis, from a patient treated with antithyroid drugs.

The CDR3 sequence: CASSLGDRAHQPQHF. DNA of the CDR3: TGTGCCAGTAGCTTAGGGGACAGGGCGCATCAGCCCCAGCATTTT. The chain is built from TRBV19 and TRBJ1-5; 9 positions match TRBD1. This CDR3 is 15 amino acids long. Germline V lookup: CDR1 LNHDA, CDR2 SQIVND (reference sequence). The V and J ends lost 6 bases and 5 bases, in that order; junction bases with no gene match: 8.